This TCR beta chain was found in a study of T-cell reconstitution after alpha-beta-depleted transplantation in children. Study conclusions and caveats: Most T-cell counts and diversity one year after the transplant came from T cells that were newly produced. Several hundred expanded graft clones reportedly gave rise to the alpha-beta T cells present about two months after transplant. Surviving thymic progenitors and recipient T cells were the source of high TCRbeta diversity at day 60 in some patients.

This clonotype was detected many times. Antigen unknown. The CDR3 is made up of 12 amino acids. Trimming took off 8 bases at V and 8 bases at J, with 15 bases between the two ends. Germline V gives CDR1 MNHNS, CDR2 SASEGT. Molecular barcoding with unique molecular identifiers was used for the TCRbeta library. TCRdb called the PCR reads again in MiXCR, with one record for every CDR3 protein. The repertoire holds fewer than 550,000 distinct CDR3 sequences, with 10% to 13% as singletons. The rearrangement joins TRBV6-1 to TRBJ1-2; D gene unclear. The receptor's source is a child aged 2 to 9 with inherited bone marrow failure, due to receive a stem cell transplant. Sequencing was performed on PBMCs, taken before TCRalphabeta/CD19-depleted stem cell transplant. The CDR3 coding sequence is TGTGCCAGCGAGACCGGGTACAAGGGCTACACCTTC. Encoded protein: CASETGYKGYTF.